These 11 T cell receptor beta chains were all obtained from the same sample, sequenced in a study of blood T cell repertoires in COVID-19. Some clones are missing from TCRdb's copy, which holds only in-frame ones; the method was immunoSEQ multiplex PCR. The table records roughly 130,000 clones, 60% to 85% of them present only once. Sample: peripheral blood. The receptors stem from a man over 45 with acute or convalescent COVID-19.

This chain links TRBV6-5 with TRBJ1-2, with 10 bases aligning to TRBD1. CDR3 length equals 14 residues. Germline-derived CDR1 and CDR2 are MNHEY and SVGAGI. The V and J ends lost 5 bases and 2 bases, in that order; junction bases with no gene match: 2. The CDR3: CASSRQGANYGYTF. In DNA, the CDR3 is TGTGCCAGCAGTAGACAGGGGGCAAACTATGGCTACACCTTC.

The J gene is TRBJ2-7, the V gene TRBV29-1, with 8 bases matching TRBD2. This CDR3 contains 13 residues. Germline lookup yields CDR1 SQVTM and CDR2 ANQGSEA. V lost 6 bases and J lost 6; bases outside the gene matches: 10. CDR3 amino acids: CSVRAGGTSEQYF. The CDR3 nucleotides are TGCAGCGTCAGGGCGGGGGGCACGAGCGAGCAGTACTTC.

The CDR3 reads CASSPQQGGGYTF. CDR3 nucleotide sequence: TGTGCCAGCAGCCCCCAACAGGGGGGCGGCTACACCTTC. This rearrangement joins TRBV7-8 to TRBJ1-2; 8 nucleotides match TRBD1. V was pared by 5 bases and J by 8 bases, with 7 bases of the junction left unmatched. The CDR3 loop spans 13 amino acids. Germline lookup yields CDR1 SGHVS and CDR2 FQNEAQ.

The gene calls are TRBV3-1 (or the pseudogene TRBV3-2) and TRBJ2-3; possibly TRBD1 for D (5 bases). The CDR3 consists of 17 residues. Trimming shortened V by 4 bases and J by 0 bases, and 17 bases separated the two germline ends. Germline CDR1 is LGHDT and CDR2 is YNNKEL (reference sequence). The CDR3: CASSRRGALGSTDTQYF. The CDR3 DNA reads as TGTGCCAGCAGCCGTCGTGGGGCGTTAGGAAGCACAGATACGCAGTATTTT.

This chain joins TRBV27 and TRBJ1-1; D gene unclear. This CDR3 is built from 14 residues. Germline V gene lookup returns CDR1 MNHEY and CDR2 SMNVEV (reference sequence). With 2 bases removed from V and 0 bases from J, the gap between germline ends came to 7 bases. The DNA of the CDR3 is TGTGCCAGCAGTTTAACAGACATGAACACTGAAGCTTTCTTT. Protein: CASSLTDMNTEAFF.

The chain is built from TRBV28 and TRBJ1-2, with 7 bases fitting TRBD1. The CDR3 runs 18 residues. Germline CDR1 and CDR2: MDHEN and SYDVKM. Germline trimming cut 7 bases from V and 7 bases from J; bases unmatched to any gene: 24. The DNA for the CDR3 is TGTGCCAGCACCAGAGGAGGGGGCGCGAGCATCGGTACTTCTGGCTACACCTTC. It encodes CASTRGGGASIGTSGYTF.

The chain couples TRBV19 to TRBJ1-1; tentatively, D is TRBD1 (5 bases). The CDR3 extends over 13 amino acids. V shed 6 bases and J shed 0 bases, with 8 bases lying between them. Germline V gene lookup returns CDR1 LNHDA and CDR2 SQIVND (reference sequence). CDR3 protein: CASRRQLNTEAFF. DNA of the CDR3: TGTGCCAGTAGGCGACAGCTGAACACTGAAGCTTTCTTT.

CDR3 sequence reads: CASSIVWLGGARYNEQFF. CDR3 in DNA: TGTGCCAGTAGTATAGTGTGGCTGGGGGGGGCGCGTTACAATGAGCAGTTCTTC. V and J are TRBV19 and TRBJ2-1; D may be TRBD2 (7 bases). The CDR3 length is 18 residues. V lost 1 base to trimming and J lost 4 bases, with 20 bases between them. The germline CDR1 and CDR2 sequences are LNHDA and SQIVND (reference sequence).

V is TRBV20-1 and J is TRBJ2-1; 8 bases match TRBD2. This CDR3 is 16 amino acids long. Trimming removed 3 bases from V and 2 bases from J; junction bases left unmatched: 9. The V gene's germline CDR1 is DFQATT and CDR2 SNEGSKA (reference sequence). The CDR3 loop reads CSASSRGGIAYNEQFF. CDR3 coding DNA: TGCAGTGCTAGTTCTCGCGGGGGGATAGCCTACAATGAGCAGTTCTTC.

The chain joins TRBV29-1 to TRBJ1-4; TRBD1 aligns across 7 bases. J lost 0 bases, V lost 6 bases, and 7 bases had no gene match. Per the germline V gene, CDR1 is SQVTM and CDR2 is ANQGSEA. CDR3 length: 15 amino acids. CDR3 amino acids: CSVTGTAATNEKLFF. CDR3 coding DNA: TGCAGCGTGACCGGGACAGCTGCAACTAATGAAAAACTGTTTTTT.

The chain has TRBV9 and TRBJ2-6, with TRBD1 matching over 12 bases. J was trimmed by 1 base and V by 1 base; bases with no gene match: 6. Germline CDR1 reads SGDLS; CDR2 reads YYNGEE. The CDR3 spans 19 residues. This CDR3 is CASSVRGTGGSSGANVLTF. DNA of the CDR3: TGTGCCAGCAGCGTACGGGGGACAGGGGGCTCGTCTGGGGCCAACGTCCTGACTTTC.